The rows below give T cell receptor beta chains drawn from one sample of a study of CD8+CD57+ T cells in acquired aplastic anemia. TCRdb used MiXCR to reprocess the reads, holding one entry per CDR3 protein. This table holds approximately 180,000 distinct CDR3 sequences, around 50% found once. Sequencing was carried out using sorted CD4+, CD8+, or CD8+CD57+ T cells (not recorded which) from PBMCs. The receptors derive from a human donor with aplastic anemia. Both conserved end residues are part of each CDR3. A D gene is named only where the DNA matches it firmly. Clone sizes are given selectively: once, few, many, or a class where the clone is expanded.

>.|TRBJ1-2|TRBV12-3/TRBV12-4|.
TGTGCCAGCAGTTTTGGGCTTGGGGGTTGGGGCTACACCTTC
CASSFGLGGWGYTF
>.|TRBJ1-4|TRBV19|.
TGTGCCAGTAAAGGACAGACCCCATCTGAAAAACTGTTTTTT
CASKGQTPSEKLFF
>once|TRBJ2-5|TRBV19|.
TGTGCCAGTAGTCCAACCCTGCCCAGTGGGAAAGAGACCCAGTACTTC
CASSPTLPSGKETQYF
>few|TRBJ1-4|TRBV2|TRBD1
TGTGCCAGCAGTCTCCAGGGGGGCTTCGGGTATGAAAAACTGTTTTTT
CASSLQGGFGYEKLFF
>.|TRBJ2-5|TRBV13|TRBD2
TGTGCCAGCAGCACCAGCCGGACTAGCTTGGAGACCCAGTACTTC
CASSTSRTSLETQYF
>.|TRBJ2-7|TRBV27|.
TGTGCCAGCAGTCTCCTTGGACAGATCGAGCAGTACTTC
CASSLLGQIEQYF
>many|TRBJ2-3|TRBV6-5|.
TGTGCCAGCAGTTACTCACAGGCGGGGACGCAGTATTTT
CASSYSQAGTQYF
>.|TRBJ2-1|TRBV2|.
TGTGCCTGCGGACTGTCGAGCTCCTACAATGAGCAGTTCTTC
CACGLSSSYNEQFF
>many|TRBJ2-5|TRBV6-4|TRBD2
TGTGCCAGCAGTGTCAACCCGGGAGGGAGAGAGACCCAGTACTTC
CASSVNPGGRETQYF
>.|TRBJ1-1|TRBV7-9|.
TGTGCCAGCAACACCTGGGTCGGCACTGAAGCTTTCTTT
CASNTWVGTEAFF
>.|TRBJ2-7|TRBV7-2|TRBD2
TGTGCCAGCAGCAAGGGGACTAGCGGGACGTACGAGCAGTACTTC
CASSKGTSGTYEQYF
>.|TRBJ2-7|TRBV12-3/TRBV12-4|.
TGTGCCAGCCTCAGGGATCAGGGCGCCGGCGATCACGAGCAGTACTTC
CASLRDQGAGDHEQYF
>many|TRBJ1-2|TRBV5-6|.
TGTGCCAGCAGCTTGGGCCAGGGTTCATCCTTTAGCTACACCTTC
CASSLGQGSSFSYTF
>.|TRBJ2-7|TRBV10-3|TRBD2
TGTGCCACCGTAAGCAGCGGGGGGTCCAGCTACGAGCAGTACTTC
CATVSSGGSSYEQYF
>many|TRBJ2-5|TRBV6-5|.
TGTGCCAGCAGTTCACCCCCGGTAGAGACCCAGTACTTC
CASSSPPVETQYF
>many|TRBJ1-2|TRBV20-1|.
TGCAGTGCTAACTCAGGGGATTTTAACTATGGCTACACCTTC
CSANSGDFNYGYTF
>many|TRBJ2-7|TRBV5-1|TRBD2
TGCGCCAGCAGCTCCAGCGGGGGGGCCTACGAGCAGTACTTC
CASSSSGGAYEQYF
>.|TRBJ2-7|TRBV4-1|TRBD2
TGCGCCAGCAGCCTTAGGACTAGCGGGATTGGATACGAGCAGTACTTC
CASSLRTSGIGYEQYF
>many|TRBJ1-5|TRBV2|.
TGTGCCAGCAGTGAAGAGACAGACAATCAGCCCCAGCATTTT
CASSEETDNQPQHF
>few|TRBJ2-1|TRBV7-2|.
TGTGCCAGCAGCTTCGAACCTTACAATGAGCAGTTCTTC
CASSFEPYNEQFF
>.|TRBJ1-6|TRBV15|TRBD1
TGTGCCACCAGCTATCGACAGGGTGGCAATTCACCCCTCCACTTT
CATSYRQGGNSPLHF
>many|TRBJ1-6|TRBV15|.
TGTGCCACCAGCGGCTTCGGGGGGCGCGGTAATTCACCCCTCCACTTT
CATSGFGGRGNSPLHF
>many|TRBJ2-3|TRBV7-8|.
TGTGCCAGCAGCTTAGATCGACAGGACACAGATACGCAGTATTTT
CASSLDRQDTDTQYF
>.|TRBJ2-2|TRBV15|.
TGTGCCACCAGTGGGCGAGGGGGCGGGGAGCTGTTTTTT
CATSGRGGGELFF
>many|TRBJ1-2|TRBV5-6|TRBD1
TGTGCCAGCAGCTTTCTGGACAGGGGGGTCCGCTATGGCTACACCTTC
CASSFLDRGVRYGYTF
>.|TRBJ1-5|TRBV18|TRBD1
TGTGCCAGCTCACCACCGACGAACAGGGGTCAGCCCCAGCATTTT
CASSPPTNRGQPQHF
>many|TRBJ2-1|TRBV19|TRBD2
TGTGCCAGTAGGGAATCGGGGGGCAATGAGCAGTTCTTC
CASRESGGNEQFF
>few|TRBJ2-5|TRBV7-2|TRBD2
TGTGCCAGCAGCCCTCAGAGCGGGGGCGGGGAGACCCAGTACTTC
CASSPQSGGGETQYF
>many|TRBJ2-2|TRBV9|.
TGTGCCAGCAGTCTCCACCGCGAGGGGGTCGGGGAGCTGTTTTTT
CASSLHREGVGELFF
>.|TRBJ1-4|TRBV4-2|TRBD1
TGTGCCAGCAGCCAAACCGGGACAGGGGGTGATGACAAACTGTTTTTT
CASSQTGTGGDDKLFF
>many|TRBJ2-1|TRBV12-3/TRBV12-4|TRBD1
TGTGCCAGCACCGAACAGGGACAGAAGCCCTACAATGAGCAGTTCTTC
CASTEQGQKPYNEQFF
>many|TRBJ2-7|TRBV12-3/TRBV12-4|.
TGTGCCAGCAGTTTTGGGGCGTCTAATTTCGAGCAGTACTTC
CASSFGASNFEQYF
>many|TRBJ2-3|TRBV2|.
TGTGCCAGCAGCCCCCGGGACGGGAGCACAGATACGCAGTATTTT
CASSPRDGSTDTQYF
>many|TRBJ2-3|TRBV20-1|.
TGCAGTGCTAGCGGGGGCCCACGAGATACGCAGTATTTT
CSASGGPRDTQYF
>.|TRBJ2-2|TRBV7-2|.
TGCGCCAGCAGCTTAGCTGAGGGGCGGATGAACACCGGGGAGCTGTTTTTT
CASSLAEGRMNTGELFF
>.|TRBJ2-1|TRBV29-1|TRBD2
TGCAGCGTTACTAGCGGGGGTGCCTCCTACAATGAGCAGTTCTTC
CSVTSGGASYNEQFF
>.|TRBJ2-5|TRBV6-2/TRBV6-3|.
TGTGCCAGCAGTTACCGAAGGGGCGGCCAAGAGACCCAGTACTTC
CASSYRRGGQETQYF
>.|TRBJ2-1|TRBV2|.
TGTGCCAGTTACCAGGGGAACAATGAGCAGTTCTTC
CASYQGNNEQFF
>.|TRBJ2-7|TRBV20-1|TRBD1
TGCAGTGCTAGACCACAGGGGGCGCTGACCTACGAGCAGTACTTC
CSARPQGALTYEQYF
>few|TRBJ2-7|TRBV5-5|.
TGTGCCAGCAGCTTGATAGCGTCCTACGAGCAGTACTTC
CASSLIASYEQYF
>many|TRBJ2-7|TRBV7-9|.
TGTGCCAGCAGCTTACCCCGTGGACTACATTACGAGCAGTACTTC
CASSLPRGLHYEQYF
>.|TRBJ1-6|TRBV12-3/TRBV12-4|.
TGTGCCAGCAGTGCGGGACCGTCACCCCTCCACTTT
CASSAGPSPLHF
>.|TRBJ2-7|TRBV7-9|TRBD1
TGTGCCAGCAGCCAAGGGTCACAGGGGGCCGGGGAGCAGTACTTC
CASSQGSQGAGEQYF
>few|TRBJ2-7|TRBV7-9|.
TGTGCCAGCCAAGGGTCCTACGAGCAGTACTTC
CASQGSYEQYF
>.|TRBJ1-1|TRBV7-3|.
TGTGCCAGCATCGTGGGGAACACTGAAGCTTTCTTT
CASIVGNTEAFF
>many|TRBJ1-1|TRBV2|.
TGTGCCAGCAGTGAAGAGAGAAGCTCTGAAGCTTTCTTT
CASSEERSSEAFF
>once|TRBJ1-3|TRBV10-3|.
TGTGCCAGCAGTAAAATAACAGGGACTGGAAACACCATATGTTTT
CASSKITGTGNTICF
>.|TRBJ2-2|TRBV18|TRBD1
TGTGCCAGCTCGGCCAGGGGGCGGAACACCGGGGAGCTGTTTTTT
CASSARGRNTGELFF
>.|TRBJ2-1|TRBV2|TRBD1
TGTGCCAGCAGTTTTGGGGACAGCGGTAATGAGCAGTTCTTC
CASSFGDSGNEQFF
>once|TRBJ1-3|TRBV11-2|.
TGTGCCAGCAGCTCAGGGTCGTCTGGAAACACCATATATTTT
CASSSGSSGNTIYF
>few|TRBJ1-4|TRBV5-1|TRBD1
TGCGCCAGCAGGTGGGGATACAGGGGCCATCGAGAAAAACTGTTTTTT
CASRWGYRGHREKLFF
>.|TRBJ2-6|TRBV10-3|.
TGTGCCATCTCGGGGTCTGGGGCCAACGTCCTGACTTTC
CAISGSGANVLTF
>many|TRBJ2-1|TRBV9|.
TGTGCCAGCAGCGTAGAATGGCGGTCCAATGAGCAGTTCTTC
CASSVEWRSNEQFF
>.|TRBJ1-6|TRBV5-6|TRBD1
TGTGCCAGCAGCTACGGACAGGGTTGGAAATCACCCCTCCACTTT
CASSYGQGWKSPLHF
>.|TRBJ1-5|TRBV2|TRBD1
TGTGCCAGCAGTGAAGGGACAGGCGCCAATCAGCCCCAGCATTTT
CASSEGTGANQPQHF
>many|TRBJ1-4|TRBV6-1|.
TGTGCCAGCAGTGAGACAGGACTTAATGAAAAACTGTTTTTT
CASSETGLNEKLFF